Below are 29 T cell receptor beta chains sequenced from a single sample in a study of T cells in localized non-small cell lung cancer. Profiled with immunoSEQ multiplex PCR; TCRdb holds only in-frame clones, not every one. There are fewer than 25,000 clones in the sample; roughly nine tenths occur only once, and less than 3% lies in the top ten. Specimen: peripheral blood, collected before any cancer treatment. Every receptor here comes from a woman aged 35 to 75 with stage I lung adenocarcinoma.

J is TRBJ2-1 and V is TRBV7-9, with TRBD2 identical over 10 bases. The germline V gene has CDR1 SEHNR and CDR2 FQNEAQ (reference sequence). J gave up 9 bases and V 0 bases, and 5 bases lay outside the gene matches. This CDR3 has 15 amino acids. The CDR3: CASSLASGGSGEQFF. The CDR3 bases are TGTGCCAGCAGCTTAGCTAGCGGGGGGTCTGGTGAGCAGTTCTTC. Full variable domain (outside the CDR3, taken from reference TRBV7-9 and TRBJ2-1): DTGVSQNPRHKITKRGQNVTFRCDPISEHNRLYWYRQTLGQGPEFLTYFQNEAQLEKSRLLSDRFSAERPKGSFSTLEIQRTEQGDSAMYLCASSLASGGSGEQFFGPGTRLTVL.

The V gene is TRBV7-9, the J gene TRBJ2-1; D is possibly TRBD2 (8 bases). Looked up from germline, CDR1 is SEHNR and CDR2 is FQNEAQ (reference sequence). Trimming took 5 bases from V and 2 from J, leaving 25 bases between them. CDR3 length equals 19 residues. The CDR3 DNA sequence: TGTGCCAGCAGCCTAACAGGGGCCCGGCGGGGGGCCCCCTACAATGAGCAGTTCTTC. The encoded protein is CASSLTGARRGAPYNEQFF.

This chain connects TRBV29-1 to TRBJ1-2, with a possible D match to TRBD1 (6 bases). Germline CDR1 SQVTM, CDR2 ANQGSEA. V was trimmed by 8 bases and J by 6 bases, leaving 19 bases between them. The CDR3 sequence is 13 residues long. In nucleotides, the CDR3 is TGCAGCACACCCCAACAGGGTGGGAATGGCTACACCTTC. It is translated as CSTPQQGGNGYTF.

The chain has TRBV7-2 and TRBJ1-5; possible D gene TRBD1, 6 bases. This CDR3 is 15 amino acids long. Trimming stripped 1 base from V and 2 bases from J, with 9 bases between. CDR1 is SGHTA and CDR2 is FQGNSA in the germline V gene. CDR3 loop: CASSLVAGGNQPQHF. CDR3 DNA sequence: TGTGCCAGCAGCTTAGTAGCAGGGGGCAATCAGCCCCAGCATTTT.

The chain uses TRBV5-1 and TRBJ1-2; no clear D gene. The CDR3 has 12 residues. CDR1 SGHRS and CDR2 YFSETQ come from the germline V gene. Trimming left V 1 base short and J 8 bases short, with 9 bases between. The CDR3 loop is CASSLSSAGYTF. The CDR3 DNA follows: TGCGCCAGCAGCTTGTCATCCGCGGGCTACACCTTC.

The V and J genes are TRBV28 and TRBJ1-4, with 10 bases lining up with TRBD1. Germline lookup yields CDR1 MDHEN and CDR2 SYDVKM. The CDR3 extends over 14 amino acids. With 7 bases clipped from V and 11 bases from J, the junction kept 10 bases outside the gene matches. CDR3 DNA sequence: TGTGCCAGCACCAGACAGGGGGCGGATCGCAAACTGTTTTTT. This translates into CASTRQGADRKLFF.

The V call is TRBV10-2, the J call TRBJ2-7; possibly TRBD2 for D (6 bases). Germline CDR1 reads WSHSY; CDR2 reads SAAADI. Trimming took off 3 bases at V and 2 bases at J, with 14 bases between the two ends. The length of the CDR3 is 15 residues. CDR3 DNA: TGCGCCAGCAGTGAACGGGCTAGCGACGCCTACGAGCAGTACTTC. Translated, it gives CASSERASDAYEQYF.

The genes are TRBV7-9 and TRBJ1-1; D unclear. Looked up from germline, CDR1 is SEHNR and CDR2 is FQNEAQ (reference sequence). This CDR3 is built from 12 residues. V lost 1 base and J 4 bases, leaving 4 bases between the germline ends. In nucleotides, the CDR3 is TGTGCCAGCAGCTTAGACACCACTGAAGCTTTCTTT. Amino acids: CASSLDTTEAFF.

The genes are TRBV5-6 and TRBJ1-6; no clear D. V lost 0 bases, J lost 6 bases, and 13 bases lay in between. Germline assignment: CDR1 SGHDT and CDR2 YYEEEE. The CDR3 spans 16 residues. CDR3 protein: CASSLAWEKINSPLHF. CDR3 nucleotide sequence: TGTGCCAGCAGCTTGGCTTGGGAAAAGATTAATTCACCCCTCCACTTT.

V usage is TRBV5-4 and J usage is TRBJ2-5, with TRBD1 as a possible D gene (5 bases). V was trimmed by 0 bases and J by 5 bases, leaving 5 bases between them. The CDR3 is 12 residues long. Germline lookup yields CDR1 SGHNT and CDR2 YYREEE (reference sequence). The CDR3 spells CASSLAGETQYF. DNA for the CDR3: TGTGCCAGCAGCTTGGCAGGGGAGACCCAGTACTTC. Full variable domain (rest looked up from reference TRBV5-4 and TRBJ2-5): ETGVTQSPTHLIKTRGQQVTLRCSSQSGHNTVSWYQQALGQGPQFIFQYYREEENGRGNFPPRFSGLQFPNYSSELNVNALELDDSALYLCASSLAGETQYFGPGTRLLVL.

CDR3 coding DNA: TGTGCCAGCAGTGACCGACAGGGGGGTTACACTGAAGCTTTCTTT. Protein sequence: CASSDRQGGYTEAFF. V gene TRBV6-1 combines with J gene TRBJ1-1; 9 bases are shared with TRBD1. CDR1 and CDR2 from the germline V gene are MNHNS and SASEGT. This CDR3 is built from 15 residues. The junction had 5 bases not matched to a gene; V was cut back by 3 bases and J by 3 bases.

This clone was observed a few times. The chain employs TRBV7-2 and TRBJ2-6, with 13 bases matching TRBD2. The CDR3 has 19 amino acids. Per germline, CDR1 SGHTA and CDR2 FQGNSA. V shed 5 bases and J 1 base; nucleotides not matched to a gene: 8. This CDR3 is CASSPHPTSGRSGANVLTF. CDR3 nucleotides: TGTGCCAGCAGCCCGCACCCGACTAGCGGGAGGTCTGGGGCCAACGTCCTGACTTTC.

The rearrangement joins TRBV9 to TRBJ1-6, with D perhaps TRBD1 (5 bases). Germline V lookup: CDR1 SGDLS, CDR2 YYNGEE. V was clipped by 0 bases and J by 8 bases, with 12 bases between them. The CDR3 has 15 amino acids. Here the CDR3 DNA reads TGTGCCAGCAGCGTAGCTGAGGGGAGTGATTCACCCCTCCACTTT. It encodes CASSVAEGSDSPLHF.

The chain uses TRBV2 and TRBJ1-6, with 7 bases that match TRBD1. The CDR3 spans 17 residues. V lost 6 bases to trimming and J lost 0 bases; unmatched junction nucleotides: 8. Germline V gene lookup returns CDR1 SNHLY and CDR2 FYNNEI. The chain's CDR3 is CASRGTASRSYNSPLHF. CDR3 DNA: TGTGCCAGCAGAGGGACAGCGTCACGCTCCTATAATTCACCCCTCCACTTT.

The rearrangement links TRBV9 to TRBJ1-2; 9 bases fit TRBD1. Looked up from germline, CDR1 is SGDLS and CDR2 is YYNGEE. V was clipped by 4 bases and J by 5 bases; unmatched bases: 6. The CDR3 consists of 14 residues. CDR3 sequence (DNA): TGTGCCAGCAGCTCCCAGGGACAGGGTTATGGCTACACCTTC. Translating gives CASSSQGQGYGYTF.

The chain carries TRBV6-5 and TRBJ1-5, with unresolved D. V was clipped by 2 bases and J by 2 bases, with 10 bases between them. The CDR3 is 15 residues long. Germline CDR1 reads MNHEY; CDR2 reads SVGAGI. CDR3 DNA sequence: TGTGCCAGCAGTTACAGGGCGGTGGGCAATCAGCCCCAGCATTTT. It specifies CASSYRAVGNQPQHF.

The rearrangement links TRBV10-3 to TRBJ1-2; 9 nucleotides agree with TRBD1. The trim removed 7 bases at V and 4 bases at J, leaving 4 bases unmatched. Germline V gene sequence: CDR1 ENHRY, CDR2 SYGVKD. The CDR3 is 13 residues long. CDR3 amino acids: CAIKGTGPYGYTF. CDR3 in DNA: TGTGCCATCAAAGGGACAGGGCCCTATGGCTACACCTTC.

V gene TRBV18 combines with J gene TRBJ1-2, with TRBD1 matching over 8 bases. Germline V gene lookup returns CDR1 KGHSH and CDR2 LQKENI. Losses at the gene ends were 6 bases for V and 5 bases for J; bases not matched to a gene: 8. The CDR3 loop spans 14 amino acids. The CDR3 loop reads CASSPDRGEYGYTF. The CDR3 DNA follows: TGTGCCAGCTCTCCCGACAGGGGAGAGTATGGCTACACCTTC. The full variable domain, with the rest looked up from reference TRBV18 and TRBJ1-2, is NAGVMQNPRHLVRRRGQEARLRCSPMKGHSHVYWYRQLPEEGLKFMVYLQKENIIDESGMPKERFSAEFPKEGPSILRIQQVVRGDSAAYFCASSPDRGEYGYTFGSGTRLTVV.

This clone was seen more than once but under ten times. V and J are TRBV7-2 and TRBJ2-7; D remains unclear. Trimming pared 0 bases from V and 3 bases from J, leaving 6 bases between. The CDR3 runs 13 residues. Germline CDR1 and CDR2: SGHTA and FQGNSA. The CDR3 is CASSLAGNYEQYF. The CDR3 region has the DNA TGTGCCAGCAGCTTAGCAGGGAACTACGAGCAGTACTTC.

This chain connects TRBV19 to TRBJ1-1; D remains unclear. Germline V gene sequence: CDR1 LNHDA, CDR2 SQIVND (reference sequence). V was trimmed by 7 bases and J by 2 bases, leaving 14 bases between them. The CDR3 has 14 residues. CDR3: CASTLLVANTEAFF. CDR3 DNA: TGTGCCAGTACCCTCCTTGTAGCTAACACTGAAGCTTTCTTT.

V usage is TRBV2 and J usage is TRBJ1-5; TRBD1 aligns across 9 bases. This CDR3 spans 15 amino acids. Germline V CDR1 and CDR2: SNHLY, FYNNEI. The V gene end was trimmed by 1 base and the J gene end by 8 bases; junction bases not matched to a gene: 6. CDR3 sequence (DNA): TGTGCCAGCAGTGAAGAATCGACAGGGGGGGAGCCCCAGCATTTT. It translates to CASSEESTGGEPQHF. Supplemented by reference TRBV2 and TRBJ1-5, the full variable domain reads EPEVTQTPSHQVTQMGQEVILRCVPISNHLYFYWYRQILGQKVEFLVSFYNNEISEKSEIFDDQFSVERPDGSNFTLKIRSTKLEDSAMYFCASSEESTGGEPQHFGDGTRLSIL.

This chain uses TRBV6-1 with TRBJ2-3, with 7 nucleotides matching TRBD1. J was trimmed by 9 bases and V by 2 bases; bases with no gene match: 14. Germline CDR1 is MNHNS and CDR2 is SASEGT. This CDR3 has 16 amino acids. CDR3 sequence reads: CASSELTGPLPITQYF. Written as DNA, the CDR3 is TGTGCCAGCAGTGAATTGACAGGGCCTCTTCCCATCACGCAGTATTTT.

The chain has TRBV5-6 and TRBJ2-5, with 9 bases lining up with TRBD2. In germline, CDR1 is SGHDT, CDR2 YYEEEE. Germline trimming cut 2 bases from V and 2 bases from J; bases unmatched to any gene: 7. The CDR3 loop spans 16 amino acids. CDR3 sequence (DNA): TGTGCCAGCAGCTTTGACGGGACTAGCAAACAAGAGACCCAGTACTTC. This translates into CASSFDGTSKQETQYF. Full variable domain (rest looked up from reference TRBV5-6 and TRBJ2-5): DAGVTQSPTHLIKTRGQQVTLRCSPKSGHDTVSWYQQALGQGPQFIFQYYEEEERQRGNFPDRFSGHQFPNYSSELNVNALLLGDSALYLCASSFDGTSKQETQYFGPGTRLLVL.

This clone appeared once. The V gene is TRBV7-2, the J gene TRBJ1-1; 7 bases match TRBD1. CDR1 and CDR2 (germline): SGHTA, FQGNSA. CDR3 length: 16 amino acids. J was trimmed by 5 bases and V by 5 bases; bases with no gene match: 14. CDR3 DNA sequence: TGTGCCAGCAGCCCCAGGGGGGGGGCCCATGGGACTGAAGCTTTCTTT. Encoded protein: CASSPRGGAHGTEAFF.

The rearrangement joins TRBV5-2 to TRBJ2-6. TRBV5-2 is classified as a pseudogene. The CDR3 is made up of 17 amino acids. For the CDR3, the DNA is TGCGCCAGCAGCTTGCGAGAACCACAAAGTCGGGCCAACGTCCTGACTTTC. Translated: CASSLREPQSRANVLTF.

The chain couples TRBV6-5 to TRBJ2-7; the D gene is possibly TRBD1 (5 bases). CDR3 size: 15 residues. Trimming removed 0 bases from V and 3 bases from J, with 12 bases in between. In germline, CDR1 is MNHEY, CDR2 SVGAGI. CDR3 nucleotide sequence: TGTGCCAGCAGTTACTCACCAGGGCAAGGCTACGAGCAGTACTTC. It is translated as CASSYSPGQGYEQYF.

The chain carries TRBV7-2 and TRBJ1-6; the D is unclear. The CDR3 extends over 17 amino acids. The germline gives CDR1 SGHTA, CDR2 FQGNSA. The V end was cut by 2 bases, the J end by 0 bases, with 11 bases between. The CDR3 loop reads CASSLLGRSSYNSPLHF. Written as DNA, the CDR3 is TGTGCCAGCAGCTTACTCGGGAGGAGCTCCTATAATTCACCCCTCCACTTT.

The chain uses TRBV10-2 and TRBJ2-7, with D perhaps matching TRBD1 (6 bases). Per germline, CDR1 WSHSY and CDR2 SAAADI. The germline V and J ends were trimmed by 0 bases and 3 bases, with 6 bases remaining between them. The CDR3 consists of 13 residues. The CDR3, as DNA: TGCGCCAGCAGTGAGTCGACAGGCTACGAGCAGTACTTC. Amino acids: CASSESTGYEQYF.

This clone was counted a single time. This chain connects TRBV28 to TRBJ1-5, with TRBD1 as a possible D gene (5 bases). Germline CDR1 is MDHEN and CDR2 is SYDVKM. CDR3 size: 14 residues. Deletions cut 5 bases from V and 9 bases from J, with 17 bases between. For the CDR3, the DNA is TGTGCCAGCAGTATACCTACAGGAGGGACGCCCCAGCATTTT. Its translation: CASSIPTGGTPQHF.